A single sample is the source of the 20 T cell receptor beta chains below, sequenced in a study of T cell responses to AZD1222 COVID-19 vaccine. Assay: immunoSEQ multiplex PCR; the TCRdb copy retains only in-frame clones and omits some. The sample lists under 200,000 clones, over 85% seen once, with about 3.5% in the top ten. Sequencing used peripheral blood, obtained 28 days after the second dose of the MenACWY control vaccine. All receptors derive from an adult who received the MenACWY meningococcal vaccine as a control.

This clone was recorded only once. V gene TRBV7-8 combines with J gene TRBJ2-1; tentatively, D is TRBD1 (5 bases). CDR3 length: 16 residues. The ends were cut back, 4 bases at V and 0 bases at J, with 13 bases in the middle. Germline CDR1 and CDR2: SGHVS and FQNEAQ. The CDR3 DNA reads TGTGCCAGCAGCTCGACAGTACACGTCTCCTACAATGAGCAGTTCTTC. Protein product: CASSSTVHVSYNEQFF. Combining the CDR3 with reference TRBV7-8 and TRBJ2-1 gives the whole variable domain GAGVSQSPRYKVAKRGQDVALRCDPISGHVSLFWYQQALGQGPEFLTYFQNEAQLDKSGLPSDRFFAERPEGSVSTLKIQRTQQEDSAVYLCASSSTVHVSYNEQFFGPGTRLTVL.

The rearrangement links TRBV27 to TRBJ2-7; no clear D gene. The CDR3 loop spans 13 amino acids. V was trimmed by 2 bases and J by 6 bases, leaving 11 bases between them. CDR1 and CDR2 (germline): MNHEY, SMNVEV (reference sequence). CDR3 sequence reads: CASSLRTTGEQYF. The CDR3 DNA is TGTGCCAGCAGTTTAAGGACCACGGGCGAGCAGTACTTC.

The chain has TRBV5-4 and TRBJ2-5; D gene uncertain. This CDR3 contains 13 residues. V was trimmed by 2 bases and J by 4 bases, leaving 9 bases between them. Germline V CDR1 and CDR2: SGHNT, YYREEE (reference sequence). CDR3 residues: CASSFLVTETQYF. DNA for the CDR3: TGTGCCAGCAGCTTCTTGGTGACAGAGACCCAGTACTTC.

The CDR3 reads CASSATGSNYGYTF. CDR3 DNA: TGTGCCAGCAGTGCGACAGGATCTAACTATGGCTACACCTTC. V gene TRBV2 combines with J gene TRBJ1-2; weak D call: TRBD1 (6 bases). Trimming stripped 4 bases from V and 0 bases from J, with 9 bases between. Germline-derived CDR1 and CDR2 are SNHLY and FYNNEI. The CDR3 has 14 amino acids.

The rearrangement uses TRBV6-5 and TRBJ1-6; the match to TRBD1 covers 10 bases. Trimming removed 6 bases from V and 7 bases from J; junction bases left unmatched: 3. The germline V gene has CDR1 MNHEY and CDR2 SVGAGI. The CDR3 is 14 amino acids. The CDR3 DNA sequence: TGTGCCAGCAGCCCGACAGGGGGCAATTCACCCCTCCACTTT. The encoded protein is CASSPTGGNSPLHF.

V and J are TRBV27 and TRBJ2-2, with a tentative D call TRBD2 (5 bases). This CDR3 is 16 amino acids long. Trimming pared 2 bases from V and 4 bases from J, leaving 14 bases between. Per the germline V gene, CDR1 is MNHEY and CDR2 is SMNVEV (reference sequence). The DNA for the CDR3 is TGTGCCAGCAGTTTAGAAGGTAGCGCACGCACCGGGGAGCTGTTTTTT. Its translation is CASSLEGSARTGELFF.

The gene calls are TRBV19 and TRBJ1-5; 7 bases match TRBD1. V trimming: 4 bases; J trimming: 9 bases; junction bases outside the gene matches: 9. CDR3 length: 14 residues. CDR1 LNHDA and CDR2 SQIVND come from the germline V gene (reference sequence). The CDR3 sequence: CASSTGTVEGPQHF. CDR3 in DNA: TGTGCCAGTAGTACCGGGACAGTCGAAGGGCCCCAGCATTTT.

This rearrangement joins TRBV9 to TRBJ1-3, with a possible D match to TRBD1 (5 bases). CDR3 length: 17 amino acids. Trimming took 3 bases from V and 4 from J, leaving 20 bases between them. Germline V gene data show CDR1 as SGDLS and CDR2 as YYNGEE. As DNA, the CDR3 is TGTGCCAGCAGCGAGGCCTTTGGGACGGGGGACGGAAACACCATATATTTT. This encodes CASSEAFGTGDGNTIYF.

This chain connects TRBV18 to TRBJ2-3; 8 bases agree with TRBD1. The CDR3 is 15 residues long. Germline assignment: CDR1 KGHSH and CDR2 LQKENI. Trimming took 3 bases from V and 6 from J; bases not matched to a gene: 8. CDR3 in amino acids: CASSPDAGGADTQYF. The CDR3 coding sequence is TGTGCCAGCTCACCCGATGCAGGGGGCGCGGATACGCAGTATTTT.

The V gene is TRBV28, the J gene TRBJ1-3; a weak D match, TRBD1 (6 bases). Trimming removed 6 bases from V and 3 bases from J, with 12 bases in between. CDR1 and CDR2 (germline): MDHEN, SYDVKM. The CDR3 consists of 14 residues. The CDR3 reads CASRPYRDGNTIYF. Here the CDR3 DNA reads TGTGCCAGCAGGCCGTACAGGGATGGAAACACCATATATTTT.

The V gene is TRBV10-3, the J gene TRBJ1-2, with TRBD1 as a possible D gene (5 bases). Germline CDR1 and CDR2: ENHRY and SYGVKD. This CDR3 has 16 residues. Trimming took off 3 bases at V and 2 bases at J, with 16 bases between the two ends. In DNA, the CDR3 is TGTGCCATCAGTGACTTTACAGGATCGGGAAACTATGGCTACACCTTC. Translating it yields CAISDFTGSGNYGYTF.

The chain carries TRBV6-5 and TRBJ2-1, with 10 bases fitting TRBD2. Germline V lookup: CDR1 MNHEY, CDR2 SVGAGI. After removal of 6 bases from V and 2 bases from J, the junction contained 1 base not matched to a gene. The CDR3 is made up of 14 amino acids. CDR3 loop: CASRTSGPYNEQFF. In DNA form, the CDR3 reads TGTGCCAGCAGGACTAGCGGGCCCTACAATGAGCAGTTCTTC.

The CDR3 region has the DNA TGCGCCAGCAGCTTGGGGACCATGGTGTGGAGGGGCACTGAAGCTTTCTTT. Its protein is CASSLGTMVWRGTEAFF. The rearrangement uses TRBV5-1 and TRBJ1-1, with a possible D match to TRBD1 (5 bases). The CDR3 consists of 17 residues. V lost 0 bases and J 4 bases, leaving 19 bases between the germline ends. In germline, CDR1 is SGHRS, CDR2 YFSETQ.

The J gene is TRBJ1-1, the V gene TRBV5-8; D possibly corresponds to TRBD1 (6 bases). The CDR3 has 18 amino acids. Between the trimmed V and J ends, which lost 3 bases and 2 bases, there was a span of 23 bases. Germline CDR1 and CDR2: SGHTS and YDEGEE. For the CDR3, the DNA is TGTGCCAGCAGCTCCCCCCCCGGGGGGCGGGATGAAAACACTGAAGCTTTCTTT. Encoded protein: CASSSPPGGRDENTEAFF.

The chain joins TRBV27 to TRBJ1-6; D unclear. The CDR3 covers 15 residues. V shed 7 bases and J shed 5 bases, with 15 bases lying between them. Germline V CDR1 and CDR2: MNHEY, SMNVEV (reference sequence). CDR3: CASKSLSPNNSPLHF. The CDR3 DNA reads TGTGCCAGCAAATCCCTTTCGCCCAATAATTCACCCCTCCACTTT.

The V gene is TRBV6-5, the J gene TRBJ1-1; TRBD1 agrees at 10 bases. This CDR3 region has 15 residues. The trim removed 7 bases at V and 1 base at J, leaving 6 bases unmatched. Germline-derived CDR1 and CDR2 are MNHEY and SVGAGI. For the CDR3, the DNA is TGTGCCAGCACCCGGACAGGGGGAGGGAACACTGAAGCTTTCTTT. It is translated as CASTRTGGGNTEAFF.

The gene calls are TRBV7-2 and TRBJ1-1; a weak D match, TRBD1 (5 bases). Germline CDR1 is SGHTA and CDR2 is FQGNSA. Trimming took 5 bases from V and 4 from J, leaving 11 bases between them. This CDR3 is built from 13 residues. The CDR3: CASSRGAGTEAFF. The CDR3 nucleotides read TGTGCCAGCAGCAGGGGTGCGGGCACTGAAGCTTTCTTT.

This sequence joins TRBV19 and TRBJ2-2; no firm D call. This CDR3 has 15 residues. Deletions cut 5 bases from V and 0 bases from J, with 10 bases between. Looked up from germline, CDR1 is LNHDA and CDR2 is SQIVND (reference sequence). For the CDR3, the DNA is TGTGCCAGTAGTCCCCGGGCAGCGAACACCGGGGAGCTGTTTTTT. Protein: CASSPRAANTGELFF.

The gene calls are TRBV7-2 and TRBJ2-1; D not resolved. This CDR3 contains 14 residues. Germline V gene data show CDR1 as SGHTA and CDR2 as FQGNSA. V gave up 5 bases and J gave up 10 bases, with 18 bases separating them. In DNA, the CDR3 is TGTGCCAGCAGCCGCGAGATAGCCCCTAGGGAGCAGTTCTTC. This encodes CASSREIAPREQFF.

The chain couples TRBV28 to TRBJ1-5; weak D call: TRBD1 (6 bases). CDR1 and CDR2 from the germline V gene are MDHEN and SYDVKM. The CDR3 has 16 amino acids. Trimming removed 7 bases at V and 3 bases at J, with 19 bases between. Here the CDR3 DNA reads TGTGCCAGCATCTCGGCCAGGGGTAGTATCAATCAGCCCCAGCATTTT. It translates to CASISARGSINQPQHF.